Below, 7 T cell receptor beta chains from the same sample are listed, as sequenced in a study of blood T cell repertoires in COVID-19. The assay was immunoSEQ multiplex PCR, and TCRdb's table has in-frame clones only and misses some. The data show 30,000 to 35,000 clones, 89% seen once. Sequenced input: peripheral blood. The receptors shown here come from a man aged 80 or over with acute or convalescent COVID-19.

The rearrangement links TRBV30 to TRBJ2-5, with 9 bases fitting TRBD2. Germline trimming cut 7 bases from V and 5 bases from J; bases unmatched to any gene: 8. Germline values: CDR1 GTSNPN, CDR2 SVGIG (reference sequence). This CDR3 is built from 13 residues. CDR3 nucleotides: TGTGCCTTCAAAGCGGGAGGAGGGGAGACCCAGTACTTC. Its translation: CAFKAGGGETQYF.

J is TRBJ1-3 and V is TRBV11-2, with 9 nucleotides matching TRBD1. CDR3 size: 14 residues. CDR1 is SGHAT and CDR2 is FQNNGV in the germline V gene. Unmatched junction bases numbered 4, after V lost 3 bases and J lost 7 bases. The CDR3, as DNA: TGTGCCAGCAGCTTTCCAGGACAGGGGAACACCATATATTTT. Translation: CASSFPGQGNTIYF.

J is TRBJ2-2 and V is TRBV5-1, with D possibly matching TRBD1 (6 bases). The CDR3 is 15 residues long. Trimming shortened V by 4 bases and J by 2 bases, and 12 bases separated the two germline ends. CDR1 and CDR2 from the germline V gene are SGHRS and YFSETQ. CDR3 sequence (DNA): TGCGCCAGCAGCCTAGCAGGGGACAACACCGGGGAGCTGTTTTTT. Translation: CASSLAGDNTGELFF.

The gene calls are TRBV7-8 and TRBJ1-3, with 9 nucleotides matching TRBD1. V was clipped by 4 bases and J by 4 bases; unmatched bases: 5. Germline V gives CDR1 SGHVS, CDR2 FQNEAQ. The CDR3 has 15 amino acids. The CDR3: CASSSRGTGGNTIYF. The CDR3 DNA reads TGTGCCAGCAGCTCTAGGGGGACAGGGGGAAACACCATATATTTT.

J is TRBJ1-4 and V is TRBV10-3; 11 bases are a match to TRBD1. The CDR3 extends over 14 amino acids. Trimming cost V 3 bases and J 8 bases; bases outside gene matches: 2. Germline CDR1 and CDR2: ENHRY and SYGVKD. CDR3 protein: CAISDGTGGEKLFF. The CDR3 DNA follows: TGTGCCATCAGTGATGGGACAGGGGGAGAAAAACTGTTTTTT.

This clone has a single count. V is TRBV19 and J is TRBJ1-6; weak D call: TRBD1 (5 bases). This CDR3 region has 14 residues. Germline CDR1 LNHDA, CDR2 SQIVND (reference sequence). Trimming took off 6 bases at V and 11 bases at J, with 17 bases between the two ends. In DNA, the CDR3 is TGTGCCAGTAGCTCGGACACGGAAGGTCCACCCCTCCACTTT. Its translation is CASSSDTEGPPLHF.

J is TRBJ2-3 and V is TRBV10-1; D not certain. CDR1 and CDR2 from the germline V gene are WNHNN and SYGVQD (reference sequence). The CDR3 loop spans 16 amino acids. The V and J ends lost 0 bases and 1 base respectively, with 11 bases between them. This CDR3 is CASSESGAAGTDTQYF. The CDR3, as DNA: TGCGCCAGCAGTGAGTCAGGAGCTGCGGGCACAGATACGCAGTATTTT.